This is a list of T cell receptor beta chains from one sample in a study of human T cells and chemical hapten exposure. One entry per CDR3 protein, called by TCRdb with MiXCR from the RACE reads. This table has around 300,000 distinct CDR3 sequences, 5.5% appearing once. The material sequenced was whole blood, taken in connection with sensitization to the hapten diphenylcyclopropenone (DPC). The receptors shown here come from a young woman with alopecia areata. Some clones in this sample may be carry-over from other donors' samples. CDR3s include the opening cysteine and the closing phenylalanine or tryptophan. The order of the fields is V gene, D gene, J gene, clone size, CDR3 length, CDR3 DNA, CDR3 protein. A D gene is named only where the DNA matches it firmly. Rows give clone size only sometimes, using once, few, many, or a class for an expanded clone.

TRBV7-9,TRBD2,TRBJ2-3,few,16,TGTGCCAGCAGCTTAGCTGGTAGCGGGGGACGGGATACGCAGTATTTT,CASSLAGSGGRDTQYF
TRBV4-3,NA,TRBJ2-5,many,17,TGCGCCAGCAGCCAAGACGCAGTTGAGACAGAGAAAGAGACCCAGTACTTC,CASSQDAVETEKETQYF
TRBV3-1,TRBD2,TRBJ2-5,few,18,TGTGCCAGCAGCCAAGGTCTAGCGGGGGCCAACCCGGAGGAGACCCAGTACTTC,CASSQGLAGANPEETQYF
TRBV29-1,TRBD1,TRBJ1-1,many,11,TGCAGCGCGTACAGGGGAGGTGAAGCTTTCTTT,CSAYRGGEAFF
TRBV12-3/TRBV12-4,TRBD2,TRBJ2-5,NA,15,TGTGCCAGCAGTTTGTCTAGCGGGGGAATGGAGACCCAGTACTTC,CASSLSSGGMETQYF
TRBV6-5,NA,TRBJ2-7,NA,16,TGTGCCAGCAGTTACTCCGGGAGCAGGGCGGGGTACGAGCAGAACTTC,CASSYSGSRAGYEQNF
TRBV5-1,TRBD1,TRBJ2-7,few,15,TGCGCCAGCAGCCCCGGGACAGCCTTACTCTACGAGCAGTACTTC,CASSPGTALLYEQYF
TRBV29-1,TRBD1,TRBJ1-2,few,13,TGCAGCGTTGGTGAAGGGACAGGGACCGGCTACACCTTC,CSVGEGTGTGYTF
TRBV2,NA,TRBJ2-1,many,14,TGTGCCATCCAAACTAGAAGCTCCTACAATGAGCAGTTCTTC,CAIQTRSSYNEQFF
TRBV12-3/TRBV12-4,NA,TRBJ1-2,NA,13,TGTGCCAGCAGTTTCTCGTCAGGGAATGGCTACACCTTC,CASSFSSGNGYTF
TRBV7-6,TRBD1,TRBJ2-7,many,14,TGTGCCAGCAGCTCCCGACAGGGGCCCTACGAGCAGTACTTC,CASSSRQGPYEQYF
TRBV7-9,NA,TRBJ1-4,NA,14,TGTGCCAGCAGCTTAGGTTCGGGGAATGAAAAACTGTTTTTT,CASSLGSGNEKLFF
TRBV7-9,TRBD2,TRBJ2-4,NA,18,TGTGCCAGCAGCAGGACTAGCGGGGGGGCCGAGTCCAAAAACATTCAGTACTTC,CASSRTSGGAESKNIQYF
TRBV12-3/TRBV12-4,NA,TRBJ2-1,NA,15,TGTGCCAGCAGTTTAGGGCAGACCGACTACAATGAGCAGTTCTTC,CASSLGQTDYNEQFF
TRBV29-1,NA,TRBJ1-1,many,13,TGCAGCGTTGAAATGGCCATGAACACTGAAGCTTTCTTT,CSVEMAMNTEAFF
TRBV3-1,TRBD1,TRBJ1-1,NA,14,TGTGCCAGCAGCCAAGTACAGGGGAAAACTGAAGCTTTCTTT,CASSQVQGKTEAFF
TRBV4-3,NA,TRBJ2-3,NA,15,TGCGCCAGCAGCCAAGATGAAACGGCCACAGATTCGCAGTATTTT,CASSQDETATDSQYF
TRBV20-1,TRBD1,TRBJ2-3,few,14,TGCAGTGCCTCCGGGACAGGGGGCCCAGATACGCAGTATTTT,CSASGTGGPDTQYF
TRBV18,TRBD1,TRBJ1-5,many,15,TGTGCCAGCTCATTAGGGACAGGGGGCTTTCAGCCCCAGCATTTT,CASSLGTGGFQPQHF
TRBV5-1,NA,TRBJ2-5,NA,12,TGCGCCAGCAGCGCAACGGGAGAGACCCAGTACTTC,CASSATGETQYF
TRBV5-6,NA,TRBJ2-5,few,13,TGTGCCAGCAGCCCCGGGGCTCGCCAGACCCAGTACTTC,CASSPGARQTQYF
TRBV7-3,NA,TRBJ1-4,NA,18,TGTGCCAGCAGCTTAATCTTCGGACGGGTTGGGGGTAATGAAAAACTGTTTTTT,CASSLIFGRVGGNEKLFF
TRBV5-1,TRBD2,TRBJ2-5,NA,14,TGCGCCAGCAGAGGAGGACTAGCGGGTGAGACCCAGTACTTC,CASRGGLAGETQYF
TRBV7-2,TRBD1,TRBJ1-1,NA,15,TGTGCCAGCAGCTCATACAGGGGCTTGAACACTGAAGCTTTCTTT,CASSSYRGLNTEAFF
TRBV10-3,NA,TRBJ2-5,few,12,TGTGCCATCAGTGAGCCCGAGAAGACCCAGTACTTC,CAISEPEKTQYF
TRBV7-2,NA,TRBJ2-3,many,14,TGTGCCAGCAGCTTACAGGGTTATACAGATACGCAGTATTTT,CASSLQGYTDTQYF
TRBV5-1,NA,TRBJ1-1,few,14,TGCGCCAGCAGCTTGGCCGGGGGGACCACTGAAGCTTTCTTT,CASSLAGGTTEAFF
TRBV11-2,TRBD1,TRBJ2-5,many,15,TGTGCCAGCAGCACCAGGACAGGGTCGGGTGAGACCCAGTACTTC,CASSTRTGSGETQYF
TRBV7-2,NA,TRBJ1-3,many,13,TGTGCAGGGCGATTTAGCTCTGGAAACACCATATATTTT,CAGRFSSGNTIYF
TRBV6-1,NA,TRBJ2-7,few,12,TGTGCCAGCAGAGAAACAGGAGACGAGCAGTACTTC,CASRETGDEQYF
TRBV19,NA,TRBJ1-6,few,15,TGTGCCAGTAGTACGACAGGCGTTATCTATTCACCCCTCCACTTT,CASSTTGVIYSPLHF
TRBV6-2/TRBV6-3,NA,TRBJ2-3,many,13,TGTGCCAGCAGTTACAGGGAGAAAGATACGCAGTATTTT,CASSYREKDTQYF
TRBV12-3/TRBV12-4,NA,TRBJ1-1,NA,14,TGTGCCAGCAGTTTAGCGTCAGGGACCACTGAAGCTTTCTTT,CASSLASGTTEAFF
TRBV10-3,NA,TRBJ1-2,NA,12,TGTGCCATCAGTGAGTCTGTCTATGGCTACACCTTC,CAISESVYGYTF
TRBV5-1,NA,TRBJ1-6,few,16,TGCGCCAGCAGCTTGGACGGGCAGGGTCGTAATTCACCCCTCCACTTT,CASSLDGQGRNSPLHF
TRBV29-1,NA,TRBJ1-2,few,13,TGCAGCGTTGAGCAGGGAAACTACTATGGCTACACCTTC,CSVEQGNYYGYTF
TRBV2,TRBD2,TRBJ2-5,few,14,TGTGCCAGCAAGTTTCTAGCGGACCAAGAGACCCAGTACTTC,CASKFLADQETQYF